This note documents a single TCR beta chain sequence. The antigen remains unidentified. The data derive from a study of early T cells in non-severe SARS-CoV-2 infection. Looking at the study overall: Unsorted whole-blood RNA was sequenced in bulk, leaving chains unpaired. General study results and limits: In VDJdb matching, anti-spike CD8 responses were favored while private and CD4 specificities went missing.

The CDR3 sequence is 14 residues long. Germline CDR1 reads KGHSH; CDR2 reads LQKENI. Between the trimmed V and J ends, which lost 3 bases and 1 base, there was a span of 6 bases. Attachment of unique molecular identifiers to individual cDNA molecules was performed. Using its own MiXCR run on the 5' RACE reads, TCRdb lists one record per CDR3 protein. The repertoire consists of 99,000 or so distinct CDR3 sequences, with around 17% occurring once and the leading ten covering around 1.3%. Input material: whole blood. This TCR was recovered from an adult who was a healthcare worker with PCR-confirmed SARS-CoV-2 infection or an uninfected control (not recorded which). V is TRBV18 and J is TRBJ2-2; tentative D call: TRBD1 (5 bases). CDR3 nucleotide sequence: TGTGCCAGCTCACCTGGACAGAACACCGGGGAGCTGTTTTTT. This translates into CASSPGQNTGELFF.